Here is one TCR beta chain with its context. Its antigen is still unknown. The entry originates in a study of T-cell memory formation after mild COVID-19. Study conclusions and caveats: Pre-infection memory held some responding clones, suggesting pre-existing cross-reactive T cells responded. Those CD4+ clones that contracted were mainly in CM and EM (CD8+ ones in EMRA).

5'RACE with constant-segment primers yielded barcoded, UMI-tagged TCR alpha and TCR beta cDNA libraries. TCRdb re-analysed the 5' RACE reads in MiXCR, keeping a single row per CDR3 protein. The profile shows 170,000 or so distinct CDR3 sequences, roughly 28% of them singletons. This CDR3 is 14 amino acids long. Trimming at V came to 4 bases and at J to 5 bases, leaving 7 bases not matched to a gene. CDR1 SGHTA and CDR2 FQGNSA come from the germline V gene. The receptor was isolated from an adult woman who had mild COVID-19 (a few samples of this study predate the infection). Cell type and time point are not known. J is TRBJ1-2 and V is TRBV7-2; 7 positions agree with TRBD1. Sequencing was carried out using PBMCs or a T cell subset sorted from them (not recorded which). CDR3 bases: TGTGCCAGCAGCTCTCCGGGACAGTCATATGGCTACACCTTC. Protein product: CASSSPGQSYGYTF. Based on the CDR3 plus reference TRBV7-2 and TRBJ1-2, the full variable domain is GAGVSQSPSNKVTEKGKDVELRCDPISGHTALYWYRQSLGQGLEFLIYFQGNSAPDKSGLPSDRFSAERTGGSVSTLTIQRTQQEDSAVYLCASSSPGQSYGYTFGSGTRLTVV.